These 12 T cell receptor beta chains came from one sample sequenced in a study of siplizumab effects on memory and regulatory T cells. The protocol was immunoSEQ multiplex PCR, while the TCRdb copy is restricted to in-frame clones and leaves out a portion. Among 75,000 to 100,000 clones, around 94% were seen once, and the ten largest hold roughly 0.29%. Material: non-Treg CD4+ T cells sorted from blood. The receptors stem from a human donor in good health.

The chain carries TRBV14 and TRBJ2-7, with 7 bases fitting TRBD2. V lost 4 bases, J lost 5 bases, and 14 bases stayed unmatched. In germline, CDR1 is SGHDN, CDR2 FVKESK. CDR3 size: 16 residues. CDR3 in DNA: TGTGCCAGCAGCCCTTCGGCACGGGGGAGGGGTGACGAGCAGTACTTC. It specifies CASSPSARGRGDEQYF. Full variable domain (outside the CDR3, taken from reference TRBV14 and TRBJ2-7): EAGVTQFPSHSVIEKGQTVTLRCDPISGHDNLYWYRRVMGKEIKFLLHFVKESKQDESGMPNNRFLAERTGGTYSTLKVQPAELEDSGVYFCASSPSARGRGDEQYFGPGTRLTVT.

This chain joins TRBV11-2 and TRBJ1-1, with TRBD1 as a possible D gene (5 bases). CDR3 size: 15 residues. Germline CDR1 is SGHAT and CDR2 is FQNNGV. Trimming took off 2 bases at V and 0 bases at J, with 10 bases between the two ends. The CDR3 region has the DNA TGTGCCAGCAGCTTATGGGGGGGTATGAACACTGAAGCTTTCTTT. It codes for CASSLWGGMNTEAFF.

The chain carries TRBV5-1 and TRBJ1-3; TRBD1 aligns across 10 bases. Germline assignment: CDR1 SGHRS and CDR2 YFSETQ. This CDR3 has 15 amino acids. The V and J ends lost 4 bases and 3 bases, in that order; junction bases with no gene match: 4. In DNA form, the CDR3 reads TGCGCCAGCAGCACGGGACAGGGGTATGGAAACACCATATATTTT. Protein product: CASSTGQGYGNTIYF.

This clone occurred once. V is TRBV30 and J is TRBJ1-4; D might be TRBD1 (5 bases). The CDR3 has 14 amino acids. Germline V gene sequence: CDR1 GTSNPN, CDR2 SVGIG (reference sequence). Trimming left V 4 bases short and J 1 base short, with 10 bases between. The CDR3 coding sequence is TGTGCCTGGACCCCAGGGCGAACTAATGAAAAACTGTTTTTT. This sequence encodes CAWTPGRTNEKLFF.

The chain carries TRBV19 and TRBJ1-5; D is unresolved. The CDR3 has 15 amino acids. The V gene lost 1 base and the J gene lost 7 bases, with 14 bases spanning the gap. Per germline, CDR1 LNHDA and CDR2 SQIVND (reference sequence). In DNA form, the CDR3 reads TGTGCCAGTAGTATAGTATCCGGGAGCGGACAGCCCCAGCATTTT. Its translation: CASSIVSGSGQPQHF.

The chain recombines TRBV6-5 with TRBJ2-1; 8 bases map to TRBD2. The CDR3 is 13 residues long. After removal of 7 bases from V and 5 bases from J, the junction contained 4 bases not matched to a gene. Germline V gene sequence: CDR1 MNHEY, CDR2 SVGAGI. The chain's CDR3 is CASMTSVNNEQFF. In DNA form, the CDR3 reads TGTGCCAGCATGACTAGCGTTAACAATGAGCAGTTCTTC.

This chain connects TRBV5-1 to TRBJ1-6; 9 bases map to TRBD1. CDR1 and CDR2 (germline): SGHRS, YFSETQ. After removal of 4 bases from V and 9 bases from J, the junction contained 5 bases not matched to a gene. The CDR3 extends over 14 amino acids. The CDR3 nucleotides read TGCGCCAGCAGCCAGGACAGGGGAATTTCACCCCTCCACTTT. It specifies CASSQDRGISPLHF.

The V call is TRBV13, the J call TRBJ2-3; no firm D call. The length of the CDR3 is 13 residues. Germline V gene lookup returns CDR1 PRHDT and CDR2 FYEKMQ (reference sequence). V was clipped by 5 bases and J by 0 bases, with 6 bases between them. The CDR3 protein is CASSPLSTDTQYF. CDR3 nucleotide sequence: TGTGCCAGCAGCCCACTCAGCACAGATACGCAGTATTTT. The entire variable domain, with the rest obtained from reference TRBV13 and TRBJ2-3, is as follows: AAGVIQSPRHLIKEKRETATLKCYPIPRHDTVYWYQQGPGQDPQFLISFYEKMQSDKGSIPDRFSAQQFSDYHSELNMSSLELGDSALYFCASSPLSTDTQYFGPGTRLTVL.

The V gene is TRBV9, the J gene TRBJ2-2; 9 nucleotides agree with TRBD2. Germline CDR1 is SGDLS and CDR2 is YYNGEE. The CDR3 loop spans 15 amino acids. V gave up 6 bases and J gave up 5 bases; unmatched junction bases: 8. CDR3 sequence (DNA): TGTGCCAGCACGGCTAGCGGGACGGGGACCGGGGAGCTGTTTTTT. Its protein is CASTASGTGTGELFF.

The chain joins TRBV5-1 to TRBJ1-1; D is unclear. In germline, CDR1 is SGHRS, CDR2 YFSETQ. The CDR3 has 16 amino acids. V lost 1 base to trimming and J lost 0 bases, with 13 bases between them. The CDR3, as DNA: TGCGCCAGCAGCTTGCCCCCTACCGGGATGAACACTGAAGCTTTCTTT. Protein product: CASSLPPTGMNTEAFF.

The rearrangement links TRBV9 to TRBJ2-1; D is unclear. The CDR3 contains 16 residues. Germline lookup yields CDR1 SGDLS and CDR2 YYNGEE. V was cut by 0 bases and J by 4 bases, with 14 bases left in between. The chain's CDR3 is CASSVESQRPYNEQFF. Here the CDR3 DNA reads TGTGCCAGCAGCGTAGAATCACAGAGACCATACAATGAGCAGTTCTTC.

The gene calls are TRBV7-9 and TRBJ1-3; TRBD1 agrees at 9 bases. Germline trimming cut 5 bases from V and 2 bases from J; bases unmatched to any gene: 4. The CDR3 has 15 residues. CDR1 and CDR2 from the germline V gene are SEHNR and FQNEAQ (reference sequence). The DNA of the CDR3 is TGTGCCAGCAGCGAACAGGGGGCGCCTGGAAACACCATATATTTT. It specifies CASSEQGAPGNTIYF. The full variable domain, in which reference TRBV7-9 and TRBJ1-3 provide the parts outside the CDR3, is DTGVSQNPRHKITKRGQNVTFRCDPISEHNRLYWYRQTLGQGPEFLTYFQNEAQLEKSRLLSDRFSAERPKGSFSTLEIQRTEQGDSAMYLCASSEQGAPGNTIYFGEGSWLTVV.